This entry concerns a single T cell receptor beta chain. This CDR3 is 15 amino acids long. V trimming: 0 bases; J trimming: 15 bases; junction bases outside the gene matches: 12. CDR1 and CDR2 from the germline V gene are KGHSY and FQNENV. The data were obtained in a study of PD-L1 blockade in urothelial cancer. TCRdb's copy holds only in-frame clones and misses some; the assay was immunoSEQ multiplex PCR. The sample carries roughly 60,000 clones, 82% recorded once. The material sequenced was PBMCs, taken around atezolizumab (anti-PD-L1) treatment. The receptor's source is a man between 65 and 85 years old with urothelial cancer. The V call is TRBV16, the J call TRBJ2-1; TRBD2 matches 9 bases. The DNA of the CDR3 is TGTGCCAGCAGCCAATCGAGGGCGGGAGGGGCAAATTTGTTCTTC. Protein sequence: CASSQSRAGGANLFF.